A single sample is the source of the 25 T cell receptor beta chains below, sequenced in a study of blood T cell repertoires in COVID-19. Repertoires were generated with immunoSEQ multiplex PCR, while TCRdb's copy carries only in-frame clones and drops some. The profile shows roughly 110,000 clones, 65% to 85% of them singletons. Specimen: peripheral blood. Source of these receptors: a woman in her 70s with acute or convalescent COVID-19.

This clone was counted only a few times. This CDR3 reads CASSEGNSYNEQFF. CDR3 nucleotides: TGTGCCAGTTCCGAGGGAAACTCCTACAATGAGCAGTTCTTC. The chain recombines TRBV6-5 with TRBJ2-1; weak D call: TRBD2 (5 bases). Trimming took 9 bases from V and 0 from J, leaving 12 bases between them. This CDR3 spans 14 amino acids. Germline V gene data show CDR1 as MNHEY and CDR2 as SVGAGI.

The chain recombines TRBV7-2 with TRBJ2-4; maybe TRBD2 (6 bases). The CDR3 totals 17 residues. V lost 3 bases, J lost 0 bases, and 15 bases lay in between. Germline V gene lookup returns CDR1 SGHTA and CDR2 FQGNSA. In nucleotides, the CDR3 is TGTGCCAGCAGCTTCGGGACTCGCCGAATAGCCAAAAACATTCAGTACTTC. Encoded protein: CASSFGTRRIAKNIQYF.

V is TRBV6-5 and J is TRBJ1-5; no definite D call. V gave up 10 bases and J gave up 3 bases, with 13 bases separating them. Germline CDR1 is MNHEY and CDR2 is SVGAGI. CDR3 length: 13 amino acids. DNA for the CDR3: TGTGCCAACCGGGAGGGCCTCAATCAGCCCCAGCATTTT. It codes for CANREGLNQPQHF.

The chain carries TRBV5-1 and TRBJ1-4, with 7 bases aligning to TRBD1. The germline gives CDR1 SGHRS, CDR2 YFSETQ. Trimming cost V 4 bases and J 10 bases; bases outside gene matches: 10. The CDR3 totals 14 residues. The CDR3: CASSLGGLDGKLFF. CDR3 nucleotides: TGCGCCAGCAGCCTAGGGGGCCTCGATGGAAAACTGTTTTTT.

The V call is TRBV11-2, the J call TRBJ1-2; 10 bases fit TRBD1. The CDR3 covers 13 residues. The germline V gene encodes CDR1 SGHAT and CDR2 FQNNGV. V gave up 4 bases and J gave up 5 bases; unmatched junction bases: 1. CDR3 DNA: TGTGCCAGCAGCTCGGACAGGGGGTATGGCTACACCTTC. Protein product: CASSSDRGYGYTF. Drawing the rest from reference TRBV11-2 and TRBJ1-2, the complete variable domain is EAGVAQSPRYKIIEKRQSVAFWCNPISGHATLYWYQQILGQGPKLLIQFQNNGVVDDSQLPKDRFSAERLKGVDSTLKIQPAKLEDSAVYLCASSSDRGYGYTFGSGTRLTVV.

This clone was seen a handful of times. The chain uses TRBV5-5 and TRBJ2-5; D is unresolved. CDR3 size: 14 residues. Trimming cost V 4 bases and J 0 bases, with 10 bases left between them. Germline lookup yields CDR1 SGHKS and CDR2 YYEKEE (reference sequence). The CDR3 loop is CASSRVADQETQYF. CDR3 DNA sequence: TGTGCCAGCAGCCGTGTCGCGGACCAAGAGACCCAGTACTTC.

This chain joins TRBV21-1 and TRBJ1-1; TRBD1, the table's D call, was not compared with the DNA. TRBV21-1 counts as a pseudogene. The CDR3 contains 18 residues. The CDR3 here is CASSKVGDKDIMNTEAFF. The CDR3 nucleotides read TGTGCCAGCAGCAAAGTTGGGGACAAGGACATAATGAACACTGAAGCTTTCTTT.

For the CDR3, the DNA is TGTGCCAGCAGTGATGGACAGAATCAGCCCCAGCATTTT. Protein: CASSDGQNQPQHF. The rearrangement uses TRBV6-1 and TRBJ1-5; possible D gene TRBD1, 6 bases. CDR1 and CDR2 from the germline V gene are MNHNS and SASEGT. The CDR3 runs 13 residues. V lost 3 bases and J 4 bases, leaving 7 bases between the germline ends.

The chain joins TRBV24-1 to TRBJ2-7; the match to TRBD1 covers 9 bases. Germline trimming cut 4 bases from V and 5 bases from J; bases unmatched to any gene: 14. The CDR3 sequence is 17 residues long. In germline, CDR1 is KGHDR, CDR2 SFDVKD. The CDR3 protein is CATSDPTGTGTRDEQYF. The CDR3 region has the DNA TGTGCCACCAGTGACCCAACCGGGACAGGGACTCGGGACGAGCAGTACTTC.

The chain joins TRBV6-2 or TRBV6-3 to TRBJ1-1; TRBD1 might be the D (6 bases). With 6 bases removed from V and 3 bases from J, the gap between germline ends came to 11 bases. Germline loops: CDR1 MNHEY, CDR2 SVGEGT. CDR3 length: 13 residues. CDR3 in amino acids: CASSRGFDTEAFF. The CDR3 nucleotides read TGTGCCAGCAGCAGGGGTTTCGACACTGAAGCTTTCTTT.

CDR3 protein: CASARQGNPLHF. The CDR3 bases are TGTGCCTCGGCAAGACAGGGAAATCCCCTCCACTTT. The V and J genes are TRBV30 and TRBJ1-6, with TRBD1 matching 7 bases. This CDR3 is built from 12 residues. The junction had 10 bases not matched to a gene; V was cut back by 7 bases and J by 13 bases. Germline CDR1 and CDR2: GTSNPN and SVGIG (reference sequence). Combining the CDR3 with reference TRBV30 and TRBJ1-6 gives the whole variable domain SQTIHQWPATLVQPVGSPLSLECTVEGTSNPNLYWYRQAAGRGLQLLFYSVGIGQISSEVPQNLSASRPQDRQFILSSKKLLLSDSGFYLCASARQGNPLHFGNGTRLTVT.

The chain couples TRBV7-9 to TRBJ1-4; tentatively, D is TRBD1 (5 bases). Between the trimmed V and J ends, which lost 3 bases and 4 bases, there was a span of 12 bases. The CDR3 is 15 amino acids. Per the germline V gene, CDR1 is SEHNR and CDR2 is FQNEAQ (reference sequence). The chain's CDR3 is CASSFIRGDNEKLFF. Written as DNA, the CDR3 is TGTGCCAGCAGCTTTATACGGGGGGATAATGAAAAACTGTTTTTT.

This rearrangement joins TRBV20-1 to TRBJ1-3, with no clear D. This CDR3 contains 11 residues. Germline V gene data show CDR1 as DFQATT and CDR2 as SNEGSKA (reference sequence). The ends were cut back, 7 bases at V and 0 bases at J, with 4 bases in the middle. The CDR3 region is CSGDSGNTIYF. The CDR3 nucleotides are TGCAGTGGAGACTCTGGAAACACCATATATTTT.

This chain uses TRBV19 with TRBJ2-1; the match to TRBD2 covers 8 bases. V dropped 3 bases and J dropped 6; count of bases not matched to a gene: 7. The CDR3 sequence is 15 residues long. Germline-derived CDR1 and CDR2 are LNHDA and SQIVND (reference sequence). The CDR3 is CASSMDGTSRNEQFF. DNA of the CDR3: TGTGCCAGTAGTATGGACGGGACTAGTCGCAATGAGCAGTTCTTC.

The CDR3 region has the DNA TGTGCCAGCAGTTACGGGACAGGGGGCGACTATGGCTACACCTTC. Translated: CASSYGTGGDYGYTF. The chain employs TRBV6-6 and TRBJ1-2, with 12 positions matching TRBD1. CDR3 length: 15 residues. The trim removed 2 bases at V and 3 bases at J, leaving 1 base unmatched. Germline V CDR1 and CDR2: MNHNY, SVGAGI (reference sequence).

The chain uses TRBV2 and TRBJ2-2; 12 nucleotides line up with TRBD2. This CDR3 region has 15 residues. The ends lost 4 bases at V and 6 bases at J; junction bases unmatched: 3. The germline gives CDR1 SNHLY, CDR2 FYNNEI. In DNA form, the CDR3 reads TGTGCCAGCAGTGCCAGACTAGCGGGAGCCGGGGAGCTGTTTTTT. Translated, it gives CASSARLAGAGELFF. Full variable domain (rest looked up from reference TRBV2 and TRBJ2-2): EPEVTQTPSHQVTQMGQEVILRCVPISNHLYFYWYRQILGQKVEFLVSFYNNEISEKSEIFDDQFSVERPDGSNFTLKIRSTKLEDSAMYFCASSARLAGAGELFFGEGSRLTVL.

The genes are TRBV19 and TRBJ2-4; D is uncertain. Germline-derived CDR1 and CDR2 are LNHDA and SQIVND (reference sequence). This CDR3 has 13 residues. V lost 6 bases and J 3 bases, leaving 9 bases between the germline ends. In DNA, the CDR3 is TGTGCCAGTAGGGAGTTAGACAAAAACATTCAGTACTTC. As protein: CASRELDKNIQYF.

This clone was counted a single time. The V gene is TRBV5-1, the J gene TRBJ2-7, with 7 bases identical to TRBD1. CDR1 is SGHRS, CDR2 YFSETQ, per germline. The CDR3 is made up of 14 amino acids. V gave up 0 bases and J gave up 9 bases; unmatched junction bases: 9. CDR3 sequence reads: CASSLVQGPLGQYF. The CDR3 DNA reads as TGCGCCAGCAGCTTGGTACAGGGGCCTTTGGGGCAGTACTTC.

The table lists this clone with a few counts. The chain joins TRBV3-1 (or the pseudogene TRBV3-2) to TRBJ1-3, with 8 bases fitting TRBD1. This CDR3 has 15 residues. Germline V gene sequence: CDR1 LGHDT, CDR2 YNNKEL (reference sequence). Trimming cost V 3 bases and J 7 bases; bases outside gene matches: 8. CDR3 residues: CASSQAGQGLNTIYF. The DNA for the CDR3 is TGTGCCAGCAGCCAGGCTGGACAGGGATTGAACACCATATATTTT.

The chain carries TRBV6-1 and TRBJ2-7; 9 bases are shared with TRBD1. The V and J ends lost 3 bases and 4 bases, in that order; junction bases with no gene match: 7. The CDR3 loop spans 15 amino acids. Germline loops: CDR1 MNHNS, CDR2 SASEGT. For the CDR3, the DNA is TGTGCCAGCAGTGACCGGACAGGGGCGAGATACGAGCAGTACTTC. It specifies CASSDRTGARYEQYF.

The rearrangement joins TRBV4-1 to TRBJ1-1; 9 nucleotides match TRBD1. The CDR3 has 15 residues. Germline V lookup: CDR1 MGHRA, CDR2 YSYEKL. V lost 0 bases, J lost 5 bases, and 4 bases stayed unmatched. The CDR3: CASSQEGTGWTEAFF. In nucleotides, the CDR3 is TGCGCCAGCAGCCAAGAGGGGACAGGGTGGACTGAAGCTTTCTTT.

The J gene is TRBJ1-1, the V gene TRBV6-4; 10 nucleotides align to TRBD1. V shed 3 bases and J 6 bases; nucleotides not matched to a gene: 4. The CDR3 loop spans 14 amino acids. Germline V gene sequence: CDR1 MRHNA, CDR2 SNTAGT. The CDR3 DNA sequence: TGTGCCAGCAGTGATCGACAGGGGGCCGCTGAAGCTTTCTTT. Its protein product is CASSDRQGAAEAFF.

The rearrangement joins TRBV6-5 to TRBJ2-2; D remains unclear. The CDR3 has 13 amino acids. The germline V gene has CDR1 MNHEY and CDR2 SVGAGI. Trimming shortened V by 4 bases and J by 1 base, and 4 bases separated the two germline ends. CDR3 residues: CASSSQNTGELFF. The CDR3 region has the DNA TGTGCCAGCAGTTCACAGAACACCGGGGAGCTGTTTTTT.

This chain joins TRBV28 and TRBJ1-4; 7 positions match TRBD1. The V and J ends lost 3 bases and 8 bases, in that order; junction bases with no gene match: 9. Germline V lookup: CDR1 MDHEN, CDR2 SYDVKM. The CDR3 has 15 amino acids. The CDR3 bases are TGTGCCAGCAGTTTGAGGGACAGCGGTCGGGAAAAACTGTTTTTT. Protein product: CASSLRDSGREKLFF.

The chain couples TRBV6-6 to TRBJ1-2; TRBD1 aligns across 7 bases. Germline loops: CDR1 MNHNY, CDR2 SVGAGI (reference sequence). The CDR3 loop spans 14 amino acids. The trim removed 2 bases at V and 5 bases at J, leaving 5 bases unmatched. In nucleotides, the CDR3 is TGTGCCAGCAGTTACGAGGGGACAGCATATGGCTACACCTTC. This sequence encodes CASSYEGTAYGYTF.